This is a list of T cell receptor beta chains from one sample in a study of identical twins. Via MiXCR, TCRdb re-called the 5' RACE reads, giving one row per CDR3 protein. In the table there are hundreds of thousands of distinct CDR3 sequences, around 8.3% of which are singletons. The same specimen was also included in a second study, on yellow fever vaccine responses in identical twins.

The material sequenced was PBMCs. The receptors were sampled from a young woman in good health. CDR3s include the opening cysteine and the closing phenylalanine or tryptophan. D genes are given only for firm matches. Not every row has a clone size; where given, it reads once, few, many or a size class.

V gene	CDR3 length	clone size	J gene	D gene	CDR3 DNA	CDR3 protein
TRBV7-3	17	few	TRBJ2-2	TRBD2	TGTGCCAGCAGCTTAAAGACTAGCGGGAAGATGACCGGGGAGCTGTTTTTT	CASSLKTSGKMTGELFF
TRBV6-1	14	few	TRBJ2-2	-	TGTGCCATCCGCTCGGGGCCGAGCACCGGGGAGCTGTTTTTT	CAIRSGPSTGELFF
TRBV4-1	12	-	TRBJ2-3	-	TGCGCCAGCAGCCAAGATCTAAATACGCAGTATTTT	CASSQDLNTQYF
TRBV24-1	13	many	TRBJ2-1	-	TGTGCCACCAGTGCCAGTTGGGGCAATGAGCAGTTCTTC	CATSASWGNEQFF
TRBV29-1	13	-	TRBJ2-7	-	TGCAGCGTTGCCGGGCCGAGCTCCTACGAGCAGTACTTC	CSVAGPSSYEQYF
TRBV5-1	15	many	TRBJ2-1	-	TGCGCCAGCAGCTTGGCTGGGGGCGAATTGAATGAGCAGTTCTTC	CASSLAGGELNEQFF
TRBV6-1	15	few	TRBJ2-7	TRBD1	TGTGCCAGCAGGAGGTCAGGACAGGGGGACTACGAGCAGTACTTC	CASRRSGQGDYEQYF
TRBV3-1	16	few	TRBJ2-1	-	TGTGCCAGCAGCCAGGCGGGGACGGTTGATTTTGGTGAGCAGTTCTTC	CASSQAGTVDFGEQFF
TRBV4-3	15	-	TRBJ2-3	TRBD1	TGCGCCAGCAGCCAATCGGACAGGACTTCAGATACGCAGTATTTT	CASSQSDRTSDTQYF
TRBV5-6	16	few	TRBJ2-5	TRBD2	TGTGCCAGCAGCTCCTCTAGCGGGGGGGGCCAAGAGACCCAGTACTTC	CASSSSSGGGQETQYF
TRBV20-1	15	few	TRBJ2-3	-	TGCAGTGCTAGAGAGGCCGGACCTGTGGTAGATACGCAGTATTTT	CSAREAGPVVDTQYF
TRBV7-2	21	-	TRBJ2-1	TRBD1	TGTGCCAGCAGCTTAGCGATGAAGGGACAGGGGCCCCATTTATCGGGGAATGAGCAGTTCTTC	CASSLAMKGQGPHLSGNEQFF
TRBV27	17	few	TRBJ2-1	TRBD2	TGTGCCACACCCGGGTTAGTAGCGGGAGGGCCGTACAATGAGCAGTTCTTC	CATPGLVAGGPYNEQFF
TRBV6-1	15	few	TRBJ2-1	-	TGTGCCAGCAGTCCGCTGCAGGCGCGCTACAATGAGCAGTTCTTC	CASSPLQARYNEQFF
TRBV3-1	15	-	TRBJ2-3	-	TGTGCCAGCAGCCAAGCGTCGGGGACGGCAGATACGCAGTATTTT	CASSQASGTADTQYF
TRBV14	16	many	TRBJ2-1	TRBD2	TGTGCCAGCAGCCAAGATAACGGGAGGGCCGTAAATGAGCAGTTCTTC	CASSQDNGRAVNEQFF
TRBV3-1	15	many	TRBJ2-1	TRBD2	TGTGCCAGCAGCCCCGGGACTAGCGGGAGTTATGAGCAGTTCTTC	CASSPGTSGSYEQFF
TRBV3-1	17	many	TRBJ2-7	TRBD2	TGTGCCAGCAGCCATCCCGGGATAGCGGGGCTCTCCTACGAGCAGTACTTC	CASSHPGIAGLSYEQYF
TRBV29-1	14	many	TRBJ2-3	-	TGCAGCGTTGAGGGTGTAACAGCTTCTGATACGCAGTATTTT	CSVEGVTASDTQYF
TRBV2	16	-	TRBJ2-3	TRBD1	TGTGCCAGCAGCAACAGGGGTCGGTTCAGCACAGATACGCAGTATTTT	CASSNRGRFSTDTQYF
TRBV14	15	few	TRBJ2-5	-	TGTGCCAGCAGCCCGCCGGGACACATCGGAGAGACCCAGTACTTC	CASSPPGHIGETQYF
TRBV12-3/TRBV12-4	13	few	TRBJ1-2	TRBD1	TGTGCCAGCAGTTGGGGACAGGGGAGGGGCTACACCTTC	CASSWGQGRGYTF
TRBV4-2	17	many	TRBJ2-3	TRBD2	TGTGCCAGCAGCCAAGATCAGAGCGGGATAAGCACAGATACGCAGTATTTT	CASSQDQSGISTDTQYF
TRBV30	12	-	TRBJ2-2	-	TGTGCCTGGACGGAAGGCACCGGGGAGCTGTTTTTT	CAWTEGTGELFF
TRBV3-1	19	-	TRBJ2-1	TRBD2	TGTGCCAGCAGCCAAGAATTCGGACTAGCGGGGGGGCCCTACAATGAGCAGTTCTTC	CASSQEFGLAGGPYNEQFF
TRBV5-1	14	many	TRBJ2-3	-	TGCGCCAGCAGCAACACGGTTCTCGCAGATACGCAGTATTTT	CASSNTVLADTQYF
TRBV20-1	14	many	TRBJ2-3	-	TGCAGTGCCGCTACTAGGGCCCTTGGAGATACGCAGTATTTT	CSAATRALGDTQYF
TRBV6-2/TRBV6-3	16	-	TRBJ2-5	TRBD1	TGTGCCAGCAGTGACCGAGGGACAGGGAACCAAGAGACCCAGTACTTC	CASSDRGTGNQETQYF
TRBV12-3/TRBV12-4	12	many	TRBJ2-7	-	TGTGCCAGCAGTTTGGTCTTCTACGAGCAGTACTTC	CASSLVFYEQYF